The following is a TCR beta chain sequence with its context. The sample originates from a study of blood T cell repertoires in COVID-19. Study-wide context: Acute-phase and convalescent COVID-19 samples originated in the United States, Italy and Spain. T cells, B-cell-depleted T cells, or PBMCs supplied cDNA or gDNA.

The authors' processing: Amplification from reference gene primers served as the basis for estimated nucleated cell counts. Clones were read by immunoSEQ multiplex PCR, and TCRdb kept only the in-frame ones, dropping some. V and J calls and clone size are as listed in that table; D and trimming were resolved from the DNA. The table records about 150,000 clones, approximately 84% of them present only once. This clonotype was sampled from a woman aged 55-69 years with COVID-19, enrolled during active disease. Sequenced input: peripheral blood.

CDR3 coding DNA: TGCGCCAGCAGTGAGCCGGGAAACACCATATATTTT. Translated, it gives CASSEPGNTIYF. The rearrangement uses TRBV10-2 and TRBJ1-3; D uncertain. Germline V gives CDR1 WSHSY, CDR2 SAAADI. Trimming left V 2 bases short and J 4 bases short, with 3 bases between. This CDR3 comprises 12 residues.